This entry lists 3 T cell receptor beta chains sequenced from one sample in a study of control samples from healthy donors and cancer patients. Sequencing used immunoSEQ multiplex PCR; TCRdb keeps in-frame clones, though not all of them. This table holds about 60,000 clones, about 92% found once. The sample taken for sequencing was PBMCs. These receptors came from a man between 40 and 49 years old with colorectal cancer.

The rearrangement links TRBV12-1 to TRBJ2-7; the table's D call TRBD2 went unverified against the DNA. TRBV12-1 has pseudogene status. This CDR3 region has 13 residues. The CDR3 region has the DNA TGTGCCAGCAGCCTAGAGTGCTCCTACGAGCAGTACTTC. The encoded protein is CASSLECSYEQYF.

The CDR3 coding sequence is TGCAGCGTTGAAACTAAAGATACGCAGTATTTT. Protein product: CSVETKDTQYF. The gene calls are TRBV29-1 and TRBJ2-3; D remains unclear. Germline values: CDR1 SQVTM, CDR2 ANQGSEA. The V gene lost 2 bases and the J gene lost 5 bases, with 5 bases spanning the gap. This CDR3 has 11 amino acids.

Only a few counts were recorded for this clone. The DNA for the CDR3 is TGTGCCAGCAGCTTAGGAGACTTCGGGGGTCAGCCCCAGCATTTT. Translation gives CASSLGDFGGQPQHF. V gene TRBV11-2 combines with J gene TRBJ1-5, with D maybe TRBD1 (5 bases). From germline, CDR1 is SGHAT and CDR2 FQNNGV. The length of the CDR3 is 15 residues. V was clipped by 1 base and J by 6 bases, with 13 bases between them.